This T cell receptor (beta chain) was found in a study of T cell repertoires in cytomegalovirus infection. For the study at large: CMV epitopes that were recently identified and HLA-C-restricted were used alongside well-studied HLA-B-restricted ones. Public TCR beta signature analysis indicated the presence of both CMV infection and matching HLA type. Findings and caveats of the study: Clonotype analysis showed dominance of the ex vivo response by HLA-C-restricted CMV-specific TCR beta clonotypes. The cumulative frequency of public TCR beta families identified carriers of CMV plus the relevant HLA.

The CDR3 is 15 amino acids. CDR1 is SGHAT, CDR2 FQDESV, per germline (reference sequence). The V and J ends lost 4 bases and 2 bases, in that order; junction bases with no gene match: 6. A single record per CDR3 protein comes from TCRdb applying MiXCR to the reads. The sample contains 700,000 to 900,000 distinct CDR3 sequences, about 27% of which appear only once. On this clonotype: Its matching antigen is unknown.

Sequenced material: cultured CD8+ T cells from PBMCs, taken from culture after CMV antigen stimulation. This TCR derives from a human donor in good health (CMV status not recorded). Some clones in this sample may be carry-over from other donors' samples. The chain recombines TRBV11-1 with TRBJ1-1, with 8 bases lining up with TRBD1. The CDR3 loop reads CASSWTGRFNTEAFF. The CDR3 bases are TGTGCCAGCAGCTGGACAGGGCGGTTTAACACTGAAGCTTTCTTT.